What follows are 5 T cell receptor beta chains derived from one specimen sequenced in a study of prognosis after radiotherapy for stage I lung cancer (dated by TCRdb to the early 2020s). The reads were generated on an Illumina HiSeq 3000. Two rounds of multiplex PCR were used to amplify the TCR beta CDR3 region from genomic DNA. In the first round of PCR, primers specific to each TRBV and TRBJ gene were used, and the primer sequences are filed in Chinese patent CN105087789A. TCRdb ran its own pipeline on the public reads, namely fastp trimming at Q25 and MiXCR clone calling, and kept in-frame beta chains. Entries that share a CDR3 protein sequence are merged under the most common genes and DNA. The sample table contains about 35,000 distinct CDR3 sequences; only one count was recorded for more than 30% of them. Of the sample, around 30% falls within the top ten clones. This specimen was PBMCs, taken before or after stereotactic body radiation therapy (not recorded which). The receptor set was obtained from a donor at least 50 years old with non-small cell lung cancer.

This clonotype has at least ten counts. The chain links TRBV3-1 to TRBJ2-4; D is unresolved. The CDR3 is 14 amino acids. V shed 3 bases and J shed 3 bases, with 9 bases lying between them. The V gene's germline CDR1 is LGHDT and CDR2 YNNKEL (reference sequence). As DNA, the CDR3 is TGTGCCAGCAGCCAGTGGGAAAGCAAAAACATTCAGTACTTC. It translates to CASSQWESKNIQYF. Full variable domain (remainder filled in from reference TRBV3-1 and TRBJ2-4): DTAVSQTPKYLVTQMGNDKSIKCEQNLGHDTMYWYKQDSKKFLKIMFSYNNKELIINETVPNRFSPKSPDKAHLNLHINSLELGDSAVYFCASSQWESKNIQYFGAGTRLSVL.

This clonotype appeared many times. The chain's CDR3 is CASSLQPNTEAFF. CDR3 sequence (DNA): TGTGCCAGCAGCTTGCAGCCCAACACTGAAGCTTTCTTT. The chain uses TRBV7-3 and TRBJ1-1; D remains unclear. CDR3 length: 13 residues. V was shortened by 3 bases and J by 2 bases, with 7 bases between the two germline ends. The V gene's germline CDR1 is SGHTA and CDR2 FQGTGA.

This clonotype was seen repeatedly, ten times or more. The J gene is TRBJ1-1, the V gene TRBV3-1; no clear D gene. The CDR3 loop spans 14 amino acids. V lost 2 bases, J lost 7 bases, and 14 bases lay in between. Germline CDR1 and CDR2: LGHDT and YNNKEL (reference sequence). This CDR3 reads CASSQRRTFDEAFF. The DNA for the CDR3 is TGTGCCAGCAGCCAAAGGCGGACGTTTGATGAAGCTTTCTTT.

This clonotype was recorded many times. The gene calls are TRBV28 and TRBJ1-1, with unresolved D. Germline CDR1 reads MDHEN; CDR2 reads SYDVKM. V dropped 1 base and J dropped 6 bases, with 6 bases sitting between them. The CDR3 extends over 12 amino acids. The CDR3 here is CASSLLGAEAFF. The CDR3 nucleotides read TGTGCCAGCAGTTTATTGGGCGCTGAAGCTTTCTTT.

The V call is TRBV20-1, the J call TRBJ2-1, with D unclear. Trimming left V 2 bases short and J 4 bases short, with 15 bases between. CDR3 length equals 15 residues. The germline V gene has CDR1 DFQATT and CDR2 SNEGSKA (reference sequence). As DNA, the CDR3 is TGCAGTGCTAGAATATTGACATCTACTTACAATGAGCAGTTCTTC. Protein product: CSARILTSTYNEQFF.